Listed below are T cell receptor beta chains from one sample, sequenced in a study of OX40 agonist ivuxolimab in advanced cancers. This table comes from immunoSEQ multiplex PCR, and its TCRdb copy is limited to in-frame clones, with some not included. In the table there are about 83,000 clones, approximately 83% of which are singletons. Source: CD4+ or CD8+ T cells sorted from blood, taken in a trial of the OX40 agonist ivuxolimab. These receptor sequences come from an adult with an advanced solid tumor such as melanoma, head and neck, liver or kidney cancer. Each CDR3 is given with its conserved first and last residue. A D gene is named only where the DNA matches it firmly. Only part of the rows carry a size: once, few, many, or a class if the clone is expanded.

TRBV19,18,TRBJ1-5,NA,NA,TGTGCCAGTAGTATAGGTTCCCAATACGGAGGGGGGGGTCAGCCCCAGCATTTT,CASSIGSQYGGGGQPQHF
TRBV11-2,14,TRBJ2-3,TRBD1,NA,TGTGCCAGCGGAATGACAGGGATCATAGATACGCAGTATTTT,CASGMTGIIDTQYF
TRBV10-3,16,TRBJ2-7,NA,NA,TGTGCCATCAGTGATATTGGAGGACAGTCTCCCTACGAGCAGTACTTC,CAISDIGGQSPYEQYF
TRBV6-1,16,TRBJ1-5,TRBD1,NA,TGTGCCAGCAGTGAACCGGACAGGGCGAGCAATCAGCCCCAGCATTTT,CASSEPDRASNQPQHF
TRBV2,17,TRBJ1-5,NA,NA,TGTGCCAGCAGTCCGGCCCCACTGTTTTATAGCAATCAGCCCCAGCATTTT,CASSPAPLFYSNQPQHF
TRBV6-5,15,TRBJ1-1,TRBD1,NA,TGTGCCAGCAGTTATAAGACAGGGATGAACACTGAAGCTTTCTTT,CASSYKTGMNTEAFF
TRBV7-2,15,TRBJ2-5,TRBD2,NA,TGTGCCAGCAGCGGAAGAGCGGGGGGAATCGAGACCCAGTACTTC,CASSGRAGGIETQYF
TRBV5-6,13,TRBJ2-5,NA,NA,TGTGCCAGCAGCCCAGTTGAGCCAGGGACCCAGTACTTC,CASSPVEPGTQYF
TRBV5-6,16,TRBJ2-2,TRBD1,NA,TGTGCCAGTTCCGAACCAGGGGGCGCGAACACCGGGGAGCTGTTTTTT,CASSEPGGANTGELFF
TRBV30,14,TRBJ1-2,TRBD1,few,TGTGCCTGGAAGGGGGCAGGGAGGGGTCGGAGCTACACCTTC,CAWKGAGRGRSYTF
TRBV7-9,13,TRBJ1-1,NA,NA,TGTGCCAGCAGCCCCCTCATGAACACTGAAGCTTTCTTT,CASSPLMNTEAFF
TRBV7-9,15,TRBJ1-1,TRBD1,NA,TGTGCCAGCAGCTTAGTTCCCCACAGGGGAGGTGAAGCTTTCTTT,CASSLVPHRGGEAFF
TRBV7-2,14,TRBJ2-3,NA,NA,TGTGCCAGCAGCTTGGGCAGGCCCACAGATACGCAGTATTTT,CASSLGRPTDTQYF
TRBV5-4,15,TRBJ2-4,TRBD1,NA,TGTGCCAGCAGCTTCACGGACAGGGTCGAAACCATTCAGTACTTC,CASSFTDRVETIQYF
TRBV7-9,14,TRBJ2-1,NA,NA,TGTGCCAGCGGAAGTAGTCGCTCCTACAATGAGCAGTTCTTC,CASGSSRSYNEQFF
TRBV7-7,15,TRBJ2-5,NA,NA,TGTGCCAGCAGCTACCACGAAGGACAGCAAGAGACCCAGTACTTC,CASSYHEGQQETQYF
TRBV7-3,15,TRBJ1-5,NA,NA,TGTGCCAGCAGCGATCAGGGAAGAGGAAGTCAGCCCCAGCATTTT,CASSDQGRGSQPQHF
TRBV7-2,14,TRBJ2-7,TRBD1,NA,TGTGCCAGCAGCACGGACAGGGGGGGCTACGAGCAGTACTTC,CASSTDRGGYEQYF
TRBV9,16,TRBJ1-2,TRBD1,NA,TGTGCCAGCAGCATGACTTCCGGGACAGCAAACTATGGCTACACCTTC,CASSMTSGTANYGYTF
TRBV29-1,12,TRBJ2-1,NA,once,TGCAGCGTTGTCCAGCCTGGGAATGAGCAGTTCTTC,CSVVQPGNEQFF
TRBV29-1,14,TRBJ1-2,NA,NA,TGCAGCGTTCCATTAAAACAGGGCCTTTATGGCTACACCTTC,CSVPLKQGLYGYTF